This TCR beta chain was profiled in a study of blood T cell repertoires in COVID-19. Overall study: Samples taken during acute and convalescent COVID-19 were collected in the United States, Italy and Spain.

The CDR3 is 16 residues long. V lost 2 bases, J lost 1 base, and 4 bases stayed unmatched. Germline V gives CDR1 MNHEY, CDR2 SVGEGT. In the authors' methods: Amplification of reference gene primers provided the estimated nucleated cell counts. Assay used: immunoSEQ multiplex PCR; TCRdb lists only in-frame clones, some missing. Clone size and V and J calls were adopted from that table, with D and trimming inferred from the DNA. The sample yields fewer than 300,000 clones, 86% seen once. This receptor was taken from a man aged 40-55 years who had recovered from COVID-19. The chain carries TRBV6-2 or TRBV6-3 and TRBJ1-1; 10 bases agree with TRBD1. Sample: peripheral blood. The CDR3 loop reads CASSYDRGLANTEAFF. CDR3 DNA: TGTGCCAGCAGTTACGACAGGGGGCTGGCGAACACTGAAGCTTTCTTT.